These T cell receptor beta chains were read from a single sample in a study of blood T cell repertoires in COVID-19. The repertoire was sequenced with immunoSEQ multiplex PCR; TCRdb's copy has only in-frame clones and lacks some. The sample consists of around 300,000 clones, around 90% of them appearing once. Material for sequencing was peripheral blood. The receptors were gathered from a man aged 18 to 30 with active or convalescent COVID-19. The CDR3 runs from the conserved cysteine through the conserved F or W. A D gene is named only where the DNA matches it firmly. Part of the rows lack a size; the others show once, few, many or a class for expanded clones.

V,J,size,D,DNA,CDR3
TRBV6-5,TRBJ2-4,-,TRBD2,TGTGCCAGCAGTTACAGGAATAGCGGGGGAAAAAACATTCAGTACTTC,CASSYRNSGGKNIQYF
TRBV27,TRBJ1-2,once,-,TGTGCCAGCAGGGCGCGTCCGACAGTCCTTTATCGCTACACCTTC,CASRARPTVLYRYTF
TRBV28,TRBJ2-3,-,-,TGTGCCAGCAGTTTCCCAGCGGCCTCGCCTGAGGGGGACACAGATACGCAGTATTTT,CASSFPAASPEGDTDTQYF
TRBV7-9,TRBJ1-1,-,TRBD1,TGTGCCAGCAGCCGGGGACAGGGCGTGAACACTGAAGCTTTCTTT,CASSRGQGVNTEAFF
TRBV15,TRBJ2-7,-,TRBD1,TGTGCCACCAGCATTGGGACAGGGGATGTAAGCTACGAGCAGTACTTC,CATSIGTGDVSYEQYF
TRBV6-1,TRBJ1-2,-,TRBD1,TGTGCCAGCAGTGACCGGGACAGGGGGCCCGGCTACACCTTC,CASSDRDRGPGYTF
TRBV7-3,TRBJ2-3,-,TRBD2,TGTGCCAGCAGCGGGACTAGCGGGAGGGCAGATACGCAGTATTTT,CASSGTSGRADTQYF
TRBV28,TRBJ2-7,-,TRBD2,TGTGCCAGCAGCTTGGGCGGACTAGCGTTTACGATGCAGTACTTC,CASSLGGLAFTMQYF
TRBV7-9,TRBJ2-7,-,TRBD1,TGTGCCAGCAGCCCTGGGACAGTCGAGCAGTACTTC,CASSPGTVEQYF
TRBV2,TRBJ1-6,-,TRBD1,TGTGCCAGCAGTGAAGGACAGGGCTCACCCCTCCACTTT,CASSEGQGSPLHF
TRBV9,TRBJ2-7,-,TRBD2,TGTGCCAGCACCAACAGCCTAGCGGGAGACGAGCAGTACTTC,CASTNSLAGDEQYF
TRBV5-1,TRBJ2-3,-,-,TGCGCCAGCAGCGCGGGACTTCTGTCAGATACGCAGTATTTT,CASSAGLLSDTQYF
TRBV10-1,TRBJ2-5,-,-,TGCGCCAGCAGTGCCGGGAGAAAAGAGACCCAGTACTTC,CASSAGRKETQYF
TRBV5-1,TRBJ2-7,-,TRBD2,TGCGCCAGCAGCTCGGGGGCAGCCGGGACTAGCGGGAGACCCTACGAGCAGTACTTC,CASSSGAAGTSGRPYEQYF
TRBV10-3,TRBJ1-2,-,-,TGTGCCATCAGTGATGGGGACACCCGAGTGGGCACCTTC,CAISDGDTRVGTF
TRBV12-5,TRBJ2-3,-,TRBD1,TGTGCTAGTGGTTTGGTAAGGGGTAGGGGGCTAGCCCCAGATACGCAGTATTTT,CASGLVRGRGLAPDTQYF
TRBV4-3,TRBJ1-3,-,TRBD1,TGCGCCAGCAGCCACACAGGGGTTGGAAACACCATATATTTT,CASSHTGVGNTIYF
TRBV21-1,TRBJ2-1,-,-,TGTGCCAGCAGCAGAGCGCTGGAAGGACAAGTCTTC,CASSRALEGQVF
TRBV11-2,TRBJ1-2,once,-,TGTGCCAGCAGCCCACAGGGATTGGGGGACTATGGCTACACCTTC,CASSPQGLGDYGYTF
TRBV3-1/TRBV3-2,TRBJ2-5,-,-,TGTGCCAGCAGCCTTTTTTCCTCTGGCGGGACCCAGTACTTC,CASSLFSSGGTQYF
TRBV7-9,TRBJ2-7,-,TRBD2,TGTGCCAGCAGCGGCTCACTAGCGTCCGGTGCCTACGAGCAGTACTTC,CASSGSLASGAYEQYF
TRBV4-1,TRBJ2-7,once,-,TGCGCCAGCTCCCCCGAGCCCACTCTAAACTACGAGCAGTACTTC,CASSPEPTLNYEQYF